The text below deals with one TCR beta chain. The table came from immunoSEQ multiplex PCR; TCRdb's copy has only in-frame clones and leaves some out. This sample yields some 1 million clones, of which approximately 68% are seen a single time; approximately 1.5% belongs to the top ten. In germline, CDR1 is SGHTA, CDR2 FQGNSA. The CDR3 is made up of 13 amino acids. V lost 4 bases and J lost 7; bases outside the gene matches: 6. This sample is part of a study of shared clonotypes between healthy human individuals. Sequences were obtained from memory CD4+ T cells sorted from blood. Stated subset: CD45RA-negative fraction. This sequence was found in a man aged 18 to 35 in good health. The chain has TRBV7-2 and TRBJ1-2; TRBD1 aligns across 7 bases. The CDR3 region has the DNA TGTGCCAGCAGCTCCGGGACAGCAGCTGGCTACACCTTC. Its protein product is CASSSGTAAGYTF.